This TCR beta chain was profiled in a study of T cells in Graves' hyperthyroidism and ophthalmopathy. Study-level points and caveats: Blood also held most thyroid clonotypes expanded beyond 0.001.

What was amplified from RNA transcripts were TCR beta CDR3 regions. HTBI primers drove first-round RT-PCR of the TCR CDR3. One entry per CDR3 protein results from TCRdb running MiXCR on the multiplex PCR reads. The profile covers approximately 590,000 distinct CDR3 sequences, with 15% to 19% appearing a single time and under 8% taken by the ten largest. Clinical symptoms, serum thyroxine and TRAb, thyroid ultrasound and orbital computed tomography together formed the diagnostic basis. The CDR3 consists of 17 residues. V shed 2 bases and J 5 bases; nucleotides not matched to a gene: 13. The germline V gene encodes CDR1 MNHEY and CDR2 SMNVEV (reference sequence). This clonotype was observed at least ten times. As yet, its antigen is unknown.

V and J are TRBV27 and TRBJ2-7; TRBD2 matches at 9 bases. The sample taken for sequencing was blood. The origin of this receptor is a woman aged 25 to 39 with Graves' hyperthyroidism. CDR3 bases: TGTGCCAGCAGTTTACTCGGGGTAGCGGGAGTAATCCACGAGCAGTACTTC. Translating it yields CASSLLGVAGVIHEQYF.